Detailed here is one TCR beta chain. It has no known antigen specificity. Base quality data are lacking; no much larger clone is found one base away. Patients with autoimmune disease history or receiving systemic immunosuppression were excluded from the trial. Peripheral blood for TCR sequencing was drawn from every dose cohort at baseline, at cycle 4 day 1 and at cycle 7 day 1. The samples were drawn from a first-in-human, open-label, multicenter phase I dose-escalation trial of ivuxolimab. Adults with locally advanced or metastatic head and neck squamous cell, hepatocellular, melanoma or renal cell carcinoma were enrolled in the trial. Before TCR sequencing, CD4+ and CD8+ T cells were separately sorted from peripheral blood. The sample belongs to a study of OX40 agonist ivuxolimab in advanced cancers. Turning to the overall study: Ivuxolimab was a fully human IgG2 agonistic monoclonal antibody targeting the costimulatory receptor OX40 (CD134). Intravenous ivuxolimab was administered to patients every 2 weeks at six dose levels: 0.01, 0.1, 0.3, 1.5, 3 and 10 mg/kg. Of the approximately 54 patients in dose escalation, some 20 had hepatocellular carcinoma, some 15 had melanoma, 9 had renal cell carcinoma and 9 had head and neck cancer. A male proportion of 70% to 90% and a mean age of around 60 years, ranging from roughly 23 to 85, were recorded for the dose-escalation cohort. Patients were allowed to have had prior anti-PD-1, anti-PD-L1 or anti-CTLA-4 therapy, and approximately 40% of the dose-escalation patients had previously received checkpoint inhibitors. Partial responses occurred in three dose-escalation patients, of whom one had hepatocellular carcinoma and two had cutaneous melanoma. Peripheral TCRbeta sequencing aimed to test whether ivuxolimab altered TCR sequence diversity and caused clonal T-cell expansion. The monotherapy dose-escalation portion (N of about 57 patients) of the phase I ivuxolimab trial is reported in the paper.

V ends up 5 bases short and J 6 bases short, with an unmatched junction base count of 10. The CDR3 runs 15 amino acids, cysteine and phenylalanine included. Of all the DNA, just the CDR3 is kept, 45 bases in frame from base 1. The germline V gene (reference sequence) provides CDR1 SGHNT and CDR2 YYREEE. For sequencing of the TCRbeta CDR3 region, genomic DNA was extracted from the sorted cells. The immunoSEQ Assay was used to sequence the TCRbeta CDR3 regions. TCRdb carries this immuneACCESS record with in-frame sequences only. Its versions omit some clonotypes, under half of them owing to an unresolved V gene in the studies checked, with the rest unexplained. Recorded for this sample are tens of thousands of clones; about 91% of them occurred a single time. The ten largest clones represent 9.5% to 12% of the sample. Broad study findings and their caveats: At doses from 0.1 to 3.0 mg/kg, clonal expansion was seen in both CD4+ and CD8+ blood T cells between baseline and week 6. Which antigens the clonally expanded peripheral T cells were specific for was not determined. After ivuxolimab, expanded clones were on average more numerous among CD8+ T cells than among CD4+ T cells. Low levels of normalized T-cell clonal expansion were also seen in some nonresponding patients. In partial responders in the 0.1-3.0 mg/kg groups, normalized peripheral clonal expansion was found to be among the lowest, especially among CD8+ T cells.

The chain uses TRBV5-4 and TRBJ2-3, with TRBD2 identical over 9 junction bases. This clonotype was obtained from an adult with an advanced solid tumor such as melanoma, head and neck, liver or kidney cancer. This specimen was CD4+ or CD8+ T cells sorted from blood, taken in a trial of the OX40 agonist ivuxolimab. The nucleotide sequence is TGTGCCAGCAGACCTAGCGGGACTAACTTGGATACGCAGTATTTT. It encodes CASRPSGTNLDTQYF.